This T cell receptor beta chain was recovered during a study of blood T cell repertoires in COVID-19. Study information: Resolution of symptoms, clearance, or two negative PCRs was present in recovered Cohort 3 donors. Acute and convalescent COVID-19 specimens originated in the United States, Italy and Spain. From T cells, B-cell-depleted T cells, or PBMCs came the material, which was cDNA or gDNA.

Per the authors' pipeline: Amplification from reference gene primers served as the basis for estimated nucleated cell counts. This table comes from immunoSEQ multiplex PCR, and its TCRdb copy is limited to in-frame clones, with some not included. V, J and clone size were drawn from that table, and D and trimming were deduced from the DNA. The sample lists over 150,000 clones, 79% occurring once. V was clipped by 4 bases and J by 4 bases, with 17 bases between them. CDR1 is LGHDT, CDR2 YNNKEL, per germline (reference sequence). This CDR3 has 16 residues. The TCR comes from a woman aged 70-85 years in a cohort exposed to, infected with or recovered from COVID-19 (not recorded which). The sequenced sample was PBMCs or T cells enriched from blood (not recorded which). This chain links TRBV3-1 (or the pseudogene TRBV3-2) with TRBJ1-3, with a weak D call TRBD1 (5 bases). CDR3 sequence reads: CASSPWGGTAGNTIYF. DNA for the CDR3: TGTGCCAGCAGCCCCTGGGGGGGTACGGCAGGAAACACCATATATTTT.